This T cell receptor beta chain was recorded in a study of T cell changes during pregnancy in multiple sclerosis. The table came from immunoSEQ multiplex PCR; TCRdb's copy has only in-frame clones and leaves some out. The sample has approximately 48,000 clones; about 90% are singletons. The receptor's source is a female donor with multiple sclerosis, enrolled in a pregnancy study. This material consisted of CD8+ T cells from peripheral blood mononuclear cells, taken after pregnancy.

This CDR3 is CASSVSRSSYNEQFF. The CDR3 bases are TGTGCCAGTAGTGTGTCGCGGAGCTCCTACAATGAGCAGTTCTTC. The chain uses TRBV19 and TRBJ2-1; D call uncertain. The V gene's germline CDR1 is LNHDA and CDR2 SQIVND (reference sequence). CDR3 length equals 15 residues. V was trimmed by 5 bases and J by 0 bases, leaving 11 bases between them.